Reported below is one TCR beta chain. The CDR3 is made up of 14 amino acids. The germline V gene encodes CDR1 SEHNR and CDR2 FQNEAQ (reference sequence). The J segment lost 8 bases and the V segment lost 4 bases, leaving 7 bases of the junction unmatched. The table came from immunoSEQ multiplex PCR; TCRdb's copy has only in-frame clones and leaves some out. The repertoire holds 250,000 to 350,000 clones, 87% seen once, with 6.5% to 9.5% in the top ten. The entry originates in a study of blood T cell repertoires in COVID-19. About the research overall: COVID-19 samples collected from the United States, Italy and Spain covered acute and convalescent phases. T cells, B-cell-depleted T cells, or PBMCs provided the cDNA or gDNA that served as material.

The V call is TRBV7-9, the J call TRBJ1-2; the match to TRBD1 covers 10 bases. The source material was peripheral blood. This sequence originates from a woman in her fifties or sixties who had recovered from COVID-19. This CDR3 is CASSSSGTGDGYTF. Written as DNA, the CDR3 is TGTGCCAGCAGCTCATCCGGGACAGGGGACGGCTACACCTTC.